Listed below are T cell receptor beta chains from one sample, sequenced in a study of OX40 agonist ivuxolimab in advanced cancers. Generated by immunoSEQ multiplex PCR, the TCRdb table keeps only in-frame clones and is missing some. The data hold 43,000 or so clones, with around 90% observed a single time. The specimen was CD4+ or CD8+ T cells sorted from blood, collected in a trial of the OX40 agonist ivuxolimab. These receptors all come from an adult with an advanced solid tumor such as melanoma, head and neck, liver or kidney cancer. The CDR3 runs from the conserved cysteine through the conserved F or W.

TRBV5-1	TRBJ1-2	CASSSGQPGSTGYGYTF
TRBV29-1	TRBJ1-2	CSVKETTAGYTF
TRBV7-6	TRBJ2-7	CASSLLLGAGSYEQYF
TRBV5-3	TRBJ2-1	CARRVLVGNDEQFF
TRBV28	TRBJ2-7	CASRGGGSYEQYF
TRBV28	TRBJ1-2	CASSLETEYGYTF
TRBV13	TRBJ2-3	CASSFGTGGTDTQYF
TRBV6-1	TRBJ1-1	CASSEQGMNTEAFF
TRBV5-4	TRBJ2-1	CASSPETTGSYNEQFF
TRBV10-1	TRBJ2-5	CASSEYQETQYF
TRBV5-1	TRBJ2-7	CASSLTGVIEPYEQYF
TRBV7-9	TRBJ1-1	CASSPPWGSTEAFF
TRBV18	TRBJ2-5	CASSQLAGAGQETQYF
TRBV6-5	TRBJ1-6	CASSRQIGNSPLHF
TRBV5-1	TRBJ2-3	CASSLGTHTDTQYF
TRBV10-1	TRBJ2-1	CASTAALSGEQFF
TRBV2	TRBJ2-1	CASRPLGLAGVHEQFF
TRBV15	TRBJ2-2	CATSRDHTGELFF
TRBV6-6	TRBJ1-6	CASRPGGDNSPLHF
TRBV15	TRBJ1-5	CATSSRDGLGFPQHF
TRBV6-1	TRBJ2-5	CASSRGGQETQYF
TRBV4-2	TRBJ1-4	CASSRALGEQKLFF
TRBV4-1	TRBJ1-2	CASSQDLGRTYGYTF
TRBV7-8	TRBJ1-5	CASSRNRDSNQPQHF
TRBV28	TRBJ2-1	CASRTGSYEQFF
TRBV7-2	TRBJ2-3	CASRMRTSTDTQYF
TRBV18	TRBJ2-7	CASSERHLSYEQYF
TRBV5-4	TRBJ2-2	CASSETGGELFF
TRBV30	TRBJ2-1	CAWSPHYNEQFF
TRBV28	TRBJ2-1	CATREGGSYNEQFF
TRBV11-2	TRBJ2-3	CASSLFQGTQYF
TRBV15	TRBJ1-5	CATSRQGAGQPQHF
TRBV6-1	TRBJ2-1	CASSPGTRGNEQFF
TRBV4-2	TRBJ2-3	CASRPQGGISTDTQYF
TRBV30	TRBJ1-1	CAWSEQLNTEAFF
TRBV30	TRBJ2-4	CAWEPLHLAKNIQYF
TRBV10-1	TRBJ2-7	CASSESTGQGYEQYF
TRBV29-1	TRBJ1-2	CSVTGTNYGYTF
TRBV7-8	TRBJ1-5	CASSLVDRQPQHF
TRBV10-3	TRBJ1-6	CAISDPYRATDLHF
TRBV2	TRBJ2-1	CASSVEGVSNNEQFF
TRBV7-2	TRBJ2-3	CASSFLAGDTQYF
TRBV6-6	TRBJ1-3	CASSYSLRQTGNTIYF
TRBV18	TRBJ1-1	CASSPPGAAGTEAFF
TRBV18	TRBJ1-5	CASSGQGASNQPQHF
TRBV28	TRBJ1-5	CASSLTGTGGNQPQHF
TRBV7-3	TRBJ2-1	CASSRSGQGAYNEQFF
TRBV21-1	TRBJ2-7	CASTPGHGSYEQYF
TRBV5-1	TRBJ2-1	CASSLGRSSYNEQFF
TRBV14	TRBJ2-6	CASSQGTAGANVLTF
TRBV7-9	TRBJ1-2	CASSSRVFYGYTF
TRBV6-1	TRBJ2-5	CASRARAPQETQYF
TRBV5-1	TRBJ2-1	CASSLAGGEVGEQFF
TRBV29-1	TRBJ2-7	CSVTSGRAGAYEQYF
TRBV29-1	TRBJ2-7	CSAHDTYEQYF
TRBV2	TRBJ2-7	CASSLQGNYEQYF
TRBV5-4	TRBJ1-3	CASSGGQGRNTIYF
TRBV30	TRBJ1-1	CAWRGQGYTEAFF
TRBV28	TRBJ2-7	CASSLTGLGQYF